Below are 11 T cell receptor beta chains sequenced from a single sample in a study of blood T cell repertoires in COVID-19. Sequencing was performed with immunoSEQ multiplex PCR; in TCRdb, only in-frame clones are kept and a portion is missing. This repertoire shows 40,000 to 60,000 clones, 86% found once; its top ten account for roughly 14%. Source material: peripheral blood. Receptors originate from a human donor in a cohort sampled during active COVID-19.

The CDR3 loop is CASSIPSTDTQYF. The CDR3 DNA reads as TGTGCCAGCAGCATTCCTAGCACAGATACGCAGTATTTT. The chain links TRBV7-3 to TRBJ2-3; D remains unclear. Trimming took off 5 bases at V and 0 bases at J, with 6 bases between the two ends. Germline V CDR1 and CDR2: SGHTA, FQGTGA. This CDR3 has 13 amino acids.

V and J are TRBV5-6 and TRBJ1-2; no clear D gene. Trimming stripped 1 base from V and 3 bases from J, with 13 bases between. This CDR3 has 15 amino acids. Germline CDR1 is SGHDT and CDR2 is YYEEEE. Here the CDR3 reads CASSLSPDSDYGYTF. The CDR3 DNA reads TGTGCCAGCAGCTTGTCCCCGGACTCCGACTATGGCTACACCTTC.

The rearrangement joins TRBV27 to TRBJ2-7; 8 positions agree with TRBD1. Germline CDR1 is MNHEY and CDR2 is SMNVEV (reference sequence). The V segment lost 2 bases and the J segment 4 bases; nucleotides outside the gene matches: 13. The CDR3 is 17 residues long. CDR3 protein: CASSLRVVRGRWYEQYF. For the CDR3, the DNA is TGTGCCAGCAGTTTACGCGTAGTCAGGGGGCGATGGTACGAGCAGTACTTC.

The J gene is TRBJ2-5, the V gene TRBV7-8; D is undetermined. The CDR3 covers 15 residues. The V gene lost 1 base and the J gene lost 0 bases, with 9 bases spanning the gap. Germline-derived CDR1 and CDR2 are SGHVS and FQNEAQ. In nucleotides, the CDR3 is TGTGCCAGCAGCTTAGGCCGGCGGAACCAAGAGACCCAGTACTTC. It translates to CASSLGRRNQETQYF.

J is TRBJ2-5 and V is TRBV4-2; 12 positions agree with TRBD1. Germline values: CDR1 LGHNA, CDR2 YNFKEQ. CDR3 length: 18 residues. Losses at the gene ends were 4 bases for V and 3 bases for J; bases not matched to a gene: 12. The CDR3 DNA follows: TGTGCCAGCAGCCGCGGGAGGCCCGGGACAGGGGGCGAAGAGACCCAGTACTTC. Translating it yields CASSRGRPGTGGEETQYF.

The V call is TRBV19, the J call TRBJ2-1; 9 bases match TRBD2. Germline loops: CDR1 LNHDA, CDR2 SQIVND (reference sequence). Germline trimming cut 5 bases from V and 8 bases from J; bases unmatched to any gene: 10. The CDR3 loop spans 15 amino acids. CDR3 region: CASSLAGGPVDEQFF. The DNA for the CDR3 is TGTGCCAGTAGTCTGGCGGGAGGGCCTGTGGATGAGCAGTTCTTC.

V and J are TRBV4-1 and TRBJ2-7, with TRBD1 matching over 7 bases. CDR1 MGHRA and CDR2 YSYEKL come from the germline V gene. This CDR3 region has 14 residues. V dropped 3 bases and J dropped 3; count of bases not matched to a gene: 5. The CDR3 DNA reads TGCGCCAGCAGCCACGGGACAGCCGACTACGAGCAGTACTTC. It is translated as CASSHGTADYEQYF.

The chain recombines TRBV2 with TRBJ2-1; D might be TRBD1 (7 bases). This CDR3 has 14 residues. Looked up from germline, CDR1 is SNHLY and CDR2 is FYNNEI. V was shortened by 6 bases and J by 2 bases, with 11 bases between the two germline ends. The CDR3 nucleotides read TGTGCCAGCAGGGACAGGACTACCTACAATGAGCAGTTCTTC. Its protein is CASRDRTTYNEQFF.

This clone was seen a single time. V is TRBV4-2 and J is TRBJ2-3, with 10 positions matching TRBD2. This CDR3 contains 17 residues. Germline trimming cut 4 bases from V and 8 bases from J; bases unmatched to any gene: 15. Germline V CDR1 and CDR2: LGHNA, YNFKEQ. CDR3 nucleotides: TGTGCCAGCAGCCCCCCGGCTAGCGGGGGCCCTTTTAGTACGCAGTATTTT. Its protein is CASSPPASGGPFSTQYF.

The chain is built from TRBV21-1 and TRBJ1-5. TRBV21-1 is a pseudogene. This CDR3 has 17 residues. In DNA, the CDR3 is TGTGCCAGCAGCAAAGGTCAGGGCTGCGGGGCGCATCAGCCCCAGCATTTT. Its translation is CASSKGQGCGAHQPQHF.

The chain recombines TRBV6-6 with TRBJ2-2; D not resolved. V lost 7 bases and J lost 5, with 11 bases in between. The CDR3 is 13 residues long. Per the germline V gene, CDR1 is MNHNY and CDR2 is SVGAGI (reference sequence). CDR3 sequence (DNA): TGTGCCAGCATGGCCGCCGGGACCGGGGAGCTGTTTTTT. Its translation: CASMAAGTGELFF.